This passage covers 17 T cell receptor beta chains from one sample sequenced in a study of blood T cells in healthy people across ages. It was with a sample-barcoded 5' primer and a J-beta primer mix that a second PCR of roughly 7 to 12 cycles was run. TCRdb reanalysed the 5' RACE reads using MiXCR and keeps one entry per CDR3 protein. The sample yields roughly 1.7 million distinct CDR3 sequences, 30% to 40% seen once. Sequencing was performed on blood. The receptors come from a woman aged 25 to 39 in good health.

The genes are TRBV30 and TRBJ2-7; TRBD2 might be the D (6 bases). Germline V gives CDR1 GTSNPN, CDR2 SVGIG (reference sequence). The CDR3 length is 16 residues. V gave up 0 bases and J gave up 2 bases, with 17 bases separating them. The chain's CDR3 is CAWSVPGRGIPYEQYF. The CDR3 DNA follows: TGTGCCTGGAGTGTACCCGGGAGAGGTATCCCCTACGAGCAGTACTTC.

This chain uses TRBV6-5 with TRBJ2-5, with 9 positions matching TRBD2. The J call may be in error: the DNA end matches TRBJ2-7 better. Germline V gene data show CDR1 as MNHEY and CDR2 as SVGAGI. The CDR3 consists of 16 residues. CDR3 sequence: CASRPPGSGGPNEQYF. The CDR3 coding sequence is TGTGCCAGCAGACCCCCGGGTAGCGGGGGACCCAACGAGCAGTACTTC.

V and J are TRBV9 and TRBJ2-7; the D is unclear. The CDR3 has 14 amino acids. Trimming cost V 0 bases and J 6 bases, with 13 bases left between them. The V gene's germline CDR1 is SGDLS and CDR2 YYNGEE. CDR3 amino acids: CASSVDWVPAEQYF. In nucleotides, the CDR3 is TGTGCCAGCAGCGTAGACTGGGTCCCGGCCGAGCAGTACTTC. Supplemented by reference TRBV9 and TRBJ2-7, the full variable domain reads DSGVTQTPKHLITATGQRVTLRCSPRSGDLSVYWYQQSLDQGLQFLIQYYNGEERAKGNILERFSAQQFPDLHSELNLSSLELGDSALYFCASSVDWVPAEQYFGPGTRLTVT.

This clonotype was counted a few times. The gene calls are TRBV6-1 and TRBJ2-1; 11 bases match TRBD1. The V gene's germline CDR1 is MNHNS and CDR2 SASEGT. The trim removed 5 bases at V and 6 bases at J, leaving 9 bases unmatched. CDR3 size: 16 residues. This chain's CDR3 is CASSPIRDRGTNEQFF. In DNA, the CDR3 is TGTGCCAGCAGTCCTATCCGGGACAGGGGGACCAATGAGCAGTTCTTC.

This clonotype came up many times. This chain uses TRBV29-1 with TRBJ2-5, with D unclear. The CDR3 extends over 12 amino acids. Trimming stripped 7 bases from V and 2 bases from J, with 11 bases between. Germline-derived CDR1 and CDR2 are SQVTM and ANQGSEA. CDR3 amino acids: CSASTGQETQYF. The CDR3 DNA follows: TGCAGCGCCTCGACTGGGCAAGAGACCCAGTACTTC.

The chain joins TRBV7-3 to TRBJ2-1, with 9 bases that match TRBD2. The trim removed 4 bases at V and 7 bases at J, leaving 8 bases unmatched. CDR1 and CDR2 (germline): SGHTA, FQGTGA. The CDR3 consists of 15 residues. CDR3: CASSSGTSRGNEQFF. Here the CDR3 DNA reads TGTGCCAGCAGCTCCGGGACTAGCAGGGGTAATGAGCAGTTCTTC.

CDR3 in DNA: TGTGCCAGCAGCTTAGTTCCAGGGGGTGGCTACACCTTC. Its protein is CASSLVPGGGYTF. J is TRBJ1-2 and V is TRBV7-9, with 7 nucleotides matching TRBD1. J gave up 7 bases and V 1 base, and 3 bases lay outside the gene matches. The germline gives CDR1 SEHNR, CDR2 FQNEAQ (reference sequence). This CDR3 spans 13 amino acids.

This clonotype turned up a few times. The CDR3 nucleotides read TGTGCCAGCTCTAACCGGGGGGAAGCTACGCAGTATTTT. Protein product: CASSNRGEATQYF. V usage is TRBV18 and J usage is TRBJ2-3; 7 nucleotides line up with TRBD2. Per the germline V gene, CDR1 is KGHSH and CDR2 is LQKENI. With V trimmed by 6 bases and J by 8 bases, 8 bases remained unmatched. The CDR3 loop spans 13 amino acids.

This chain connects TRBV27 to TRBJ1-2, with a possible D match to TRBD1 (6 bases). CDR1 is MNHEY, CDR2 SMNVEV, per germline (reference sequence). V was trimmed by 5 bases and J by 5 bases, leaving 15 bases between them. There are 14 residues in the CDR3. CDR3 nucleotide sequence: TGTGCCAGCAGTCAACACAGGACAGATTATGGCTACACCTTC. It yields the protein CASSQHRTDYGYTF.

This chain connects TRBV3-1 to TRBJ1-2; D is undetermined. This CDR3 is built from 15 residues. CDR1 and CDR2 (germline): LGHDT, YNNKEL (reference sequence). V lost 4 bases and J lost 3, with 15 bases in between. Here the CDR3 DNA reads TGTGCCAGCAGCCGTTCGGGCCGAGGTGACTATGGCTACACCTTC. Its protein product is CASSRSGRGDYGYTF. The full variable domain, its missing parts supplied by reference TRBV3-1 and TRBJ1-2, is DTAVSQTPKYLVTQMGNDKSIKCEQNLGHDTMYWYKQDSKKFLKIMFSYNNKELIINETVPNRFSPKSPDKAHLNLHINSLELGDSAVYFCASSRSGRGDYGYTFGSGTRLTVV.

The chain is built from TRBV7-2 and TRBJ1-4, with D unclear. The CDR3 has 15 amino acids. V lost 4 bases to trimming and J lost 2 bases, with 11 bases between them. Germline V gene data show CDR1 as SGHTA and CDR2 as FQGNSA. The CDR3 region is CASSSWGVTNEKLFF. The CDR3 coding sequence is TGTGCCAGCAGCTCCTGGGGAGTCACTAATGAAAAACTGTTTTTT.

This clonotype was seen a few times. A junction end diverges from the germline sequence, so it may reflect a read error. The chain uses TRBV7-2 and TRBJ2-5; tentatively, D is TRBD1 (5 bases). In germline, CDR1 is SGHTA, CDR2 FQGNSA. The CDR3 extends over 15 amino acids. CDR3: CASSLEAGYQETQYF. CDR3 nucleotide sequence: TGTGCCAGCAGCTTAGAGGCAGGGTACCAGGAGACCCAGTACTTC.

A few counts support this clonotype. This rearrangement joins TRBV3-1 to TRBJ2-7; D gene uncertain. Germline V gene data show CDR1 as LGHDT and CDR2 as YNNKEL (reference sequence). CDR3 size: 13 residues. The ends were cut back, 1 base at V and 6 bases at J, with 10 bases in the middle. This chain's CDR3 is CASSQVSNGEQYF. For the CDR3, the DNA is TGTGCCAGCAGCCAAGTTAGTAACGGCGAGCAGTACTTC.

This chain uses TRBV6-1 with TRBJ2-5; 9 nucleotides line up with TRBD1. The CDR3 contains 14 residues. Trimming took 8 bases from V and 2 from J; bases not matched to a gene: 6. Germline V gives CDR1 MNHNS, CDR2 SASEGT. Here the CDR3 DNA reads TGTGCCAGCCGGGACAGGGCCCTTCAAGAGACCCAGTACTTC. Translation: CASRDRALQETQYF.

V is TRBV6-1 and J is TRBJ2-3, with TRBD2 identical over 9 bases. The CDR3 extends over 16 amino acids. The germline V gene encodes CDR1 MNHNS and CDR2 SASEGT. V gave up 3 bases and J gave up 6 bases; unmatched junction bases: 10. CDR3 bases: TGTGCCAGCAGTGAGGCCAGCGGGGGGAGGATGGATACGCAGTATTTT. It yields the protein CASSEASGGRMDTQYF.

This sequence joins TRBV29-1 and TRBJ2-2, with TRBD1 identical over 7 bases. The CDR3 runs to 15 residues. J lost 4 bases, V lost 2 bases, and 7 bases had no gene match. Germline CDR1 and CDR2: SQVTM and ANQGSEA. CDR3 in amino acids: CSVEMSTGSTGELFF. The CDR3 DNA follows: TGCAGCGTTGAAATGTCGACAGGGAGCACCGGGGAGCTGTTTTTT.

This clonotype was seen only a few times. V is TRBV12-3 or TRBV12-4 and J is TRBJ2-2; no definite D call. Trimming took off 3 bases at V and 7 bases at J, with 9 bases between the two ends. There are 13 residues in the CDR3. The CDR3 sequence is CASSFEVNGELFF. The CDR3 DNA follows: TGTGCCAGCAGTTTTGAGGTGAACGGGGAGCTGTTTTTT.